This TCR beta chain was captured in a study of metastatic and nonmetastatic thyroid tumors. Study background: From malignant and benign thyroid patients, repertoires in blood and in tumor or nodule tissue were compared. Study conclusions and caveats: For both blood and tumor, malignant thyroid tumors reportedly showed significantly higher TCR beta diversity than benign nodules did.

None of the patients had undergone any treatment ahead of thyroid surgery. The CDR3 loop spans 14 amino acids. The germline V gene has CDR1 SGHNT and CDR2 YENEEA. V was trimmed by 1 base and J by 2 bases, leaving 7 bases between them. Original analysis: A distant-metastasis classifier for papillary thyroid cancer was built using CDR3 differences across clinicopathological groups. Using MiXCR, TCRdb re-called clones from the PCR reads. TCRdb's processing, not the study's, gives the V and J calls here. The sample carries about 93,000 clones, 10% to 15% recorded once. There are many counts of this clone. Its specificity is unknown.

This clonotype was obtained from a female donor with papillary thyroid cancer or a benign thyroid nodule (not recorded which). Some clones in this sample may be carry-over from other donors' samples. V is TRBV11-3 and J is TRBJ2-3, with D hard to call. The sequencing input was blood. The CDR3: CASSLGGTTDTQYF. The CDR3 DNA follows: TGTGCCAGCAGCTTAGGAGGTACCACAGATACGCAGTATTTT.